These T cell receptor beta chains were read from a single sample in a study of T cells in Graves' hyperthyroidism and ophthalmopathy. MiXCR, run by TCRdb on the multiplex PCR reads, gives a single entry per CDR3 protein. Here the sample spans about 400,000 distinct CDR3 sequences, about 15% being singletons. Sequencing was performed on blood. The receptor source for this set is a woman younger than 30 with Graves' hyperthyroidism that later progressed to Graves' ophthalmopathy. Both conserved end residues are part of each CDR3. Fields, in order: V gene, J gene, CDR3 protein.

V gene: TRBV12-3/TRBV12-4
J gene: TRBJ2-7
CDR3 protein: CASSLGSSGGQYF

V gene: TRBV12-3/TRBV12-4
J gene: TRBJ2-3
CDR3 protein: CASTRAGGVGTQYF

V gene: TRBV29-1
J gene: TRBJ2-7
CDR3 protein: CSVETPSSYEQYF

V gene: TRBV27
J gene: TRBJ2-5
CDR3 protein: CASSFRQGVEETQYF

V gene: TRBV20-1
J gene: TRBJ2-5
CDR3 protein: CSANNFLGLAGEETQYF

V gene: TRBV4-1
J gene: TRBJ1-4
CDR3 protein: CASSPGETTNEKLFF

V gene: TRBV7-2
J gene: TRBJ2-7
CDR3 protein: CASSLGIGAYEQYF

V gene: TRBV10-3
J gene: TRBJ1-1
CDR3 protein: CAIKGTETMNTEAFF

V gene: TRBV25-1
J gene: TRBJ1-2
CDR3 protein: CASSADRFYGYTF

V gene: TRBV5-4
J gene: TRBJ2-2
CDR3 protein: CANSEAGELFF

V gene: TRBV20-1
J gene: TRBJ1-1
CDR3 protein: CSAVLGTVSTEAFF

V gene: TRBV10-3
J gene: TRBJ2-1
CDR3 protein: CAISGKDIGVRFYNEQFF

V gene: TRBV5-6
J gene: TRBJ2-2
CDR3 protein: CASLQQGFRTGELFF

V gene: TRBV4-2
J gene: TRBJ2-5
CDR3 protein: CASSPLEVAGGRETQYF

V gene: TRBV20-1
J gene: TRBJ1-1
CDR3 protein: CSARKGANLEAFF

V gene: TRBV5-5
J gene: TRBJ1-1
CDR3 protein: CASSRRTVSTEAFF

V gene: TRBV10-3
J gene: TRBJ2-4
CDR3 protein: CAISPTSRVVQYF

V gene: TRBV27
J gene: TRBJ2-6
CDR3 protein: CASSSVIAGDSGANVLTF

V gene: TRBV20-1
J gene: TRBJ2-1
CDR3 protein: CSARAGLRAPTYNEQFF

V gene: TRBV30
J gene: TRBJ1-1
CDR3 protein: CAWSVGLASEAFF

V gene: TRBV6-1
J gene: TRBJ1-4
CDR3 protein: CASSWVETGNEKLFF

V gene: TRBV7-2
J gene: TRBJ1-5
CDR3 protein: CASSFMRSNQPQHF

V gene: TRBV19
J gene: TRBJ2-3
CDR3 protein: CASSEESGFTDTQYF

V gene: TRBV6-1
J gene: TRBJ1-3
CDR3 protein: CASSYPGTGGNTIYF

V gene: TRBV20-1
J gene: TRBJ2-5
CDR3 protein: CSAPTSGKETQYF

V gene: TRBV4-1
J gene: TRBJ2-1
CDR3 protein: CASSQDRTSYNEQFF

V gene: TRBV30
J gene: TRBJ1-4
CDR3 protein: CAWSAEIPGPNEKLFF

V gene: TRBV20-1
J gene: TRBJ1-2
CDR3 protein: CSASGGAVTFNYGYTF

V gene: TRBV9
J gene: TRBJ2-1
CDR3 protein: CASSPDGTSYNEQFF

V gene: TRBV3-1
J gene: TRBJ2-3
CDR3 protein: CASSQDHIAGGPLLSTDTQYF

V gene: TRBV7-9
J gene: TRBJ2-1
CDR3 protein: CASSFVDSGPYEQFF

V gene: TRBV7-9
J gene: TRBJ2-1
CDR3 protein: CASSLRQGVFNEQFF

V gene: TRBV20-1
J gene: TRBJ2-7
CDR3 protein: CSARGVGDGYEQYF

V gene: TRBV7-9
J gene: TRBJ2-7
CDR3 protein: CASRDPGQGYYEQYF

V gene: TRBV7-9
J gene: TRBJ2-7
CDR3 protein: CASSLHRGVLSYEQYF

V gene: TRBV19
J gene: TRBJ2-2
CDR3 protein: CASSLGPRGTGELFF

V gene: TRBV6-1
J gene: TRBJ2-3
CDR3 protein: CASSWGDITDTQYF

V gene: TRBV20-1
J gene: TRBJ2-2
CDR3 protein: CSARDRLAGTGELFF

V gene: TRBV6-1
J gene: TRBJ2-1
CDR3 protein: CASSSGTSGSHEQFF

V gene: TRBV6-2/TRBV6-3
J gene: TRBJ2-7
CDR3 protein: CASSQRESYSYEQYF

V gene: TRBV7-8
J gene: TRBJ2-1
CDR3 protein: CASSLGGAQNEQFF

V gene: TRBV27
J gene: TRBJ2-7
CDR3 protein: CASSARPGPTYEQYF

V gene: TRBV30
J gene: TRBJ2-2
CDR3 protein: CAWTRDANTGELFF

V gene: TRBV15
J gene: TRBJ2-1
CDR3 protein: CATSRGGSGSYNEQFF

V gene: TRBV11-2
J gene: TRBJ2-5
CDR3 protein: CASSLESLTGEETQYF